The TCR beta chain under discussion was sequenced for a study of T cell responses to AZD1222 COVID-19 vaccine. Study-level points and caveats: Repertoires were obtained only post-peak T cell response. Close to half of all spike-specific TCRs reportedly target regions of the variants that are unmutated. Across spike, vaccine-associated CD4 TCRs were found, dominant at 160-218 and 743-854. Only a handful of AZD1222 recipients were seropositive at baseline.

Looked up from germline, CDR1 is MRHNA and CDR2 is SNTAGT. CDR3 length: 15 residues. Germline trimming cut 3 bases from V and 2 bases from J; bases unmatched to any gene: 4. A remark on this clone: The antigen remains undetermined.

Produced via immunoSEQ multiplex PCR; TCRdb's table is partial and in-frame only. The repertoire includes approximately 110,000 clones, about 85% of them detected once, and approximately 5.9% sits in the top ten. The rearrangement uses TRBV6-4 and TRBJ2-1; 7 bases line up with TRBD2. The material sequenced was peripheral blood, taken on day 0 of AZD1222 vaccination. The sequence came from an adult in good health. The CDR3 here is CASSEGEGPYNEQFF. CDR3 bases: TGTGCCAGCAGTGAGGGGGAGGGGCCCTACAATGAGCAGTTCTTC.